One and the same sample provided the 7 T cell receptor beta chains below, sequenced in a study of glioma-infiltrating T cells after dendritic cell vaccination. The assay was immunoSEQ multiplex PCR, and TCRdb's table has in-frame clones only and misses some. The table lists some 46,000 clones, about 89% of them singletons. Time point given: after dendritic cell vaccination, including at tumor progression/relapse. This specimen was blood, taken after dendritic cell vaccination. Every receptor here comes from a human donor with glioblastoma.

The chain joins TRBV2 to TRBJ1-2; D perhaps matches TRBD1 (6 bases). The V gene lost 3 bases and the J gene lost 5 bases, with 10 bases spanning the gap. This CDR3 region has 13 residues. CDR1 is SNHLY, CDR2 FYNNEI, per germline. The CDR3 DNA follows: TGTGCCAGCAGTGAGGACAGTAGATATGGCTACACCTTC. Translation: CASSEDSRYGYTF.

This rearrangement joins TRBV7-2 to TRBJ1-2, with no clear D. Germline V gene lookup returns CDR1 SGHTA and CDR2 FQGNSA. V was cut by 5 bases and J by 4 bases, with 8 bases left in between. This CDR3 spans 12 amino acids. This CDR3 reads CASSPYSYGYTF. The CDR3 nucleotides read TGTGCCAGCAGCCCATACAGCTATGGCTACACCTTC.

This clone was recorded once. The chain uses TRBV9 and TRBJ1-2; no clear D. This CDR3 has 15 residues. Germline CDR1 SGDLS, CDR2 YYNGEE. V gave up 4 bases and J gave up 3 bases, with 16 bases separating them. The CDR3 DNA is TGTGCCAGCAGCCCCTCCTTCTCCCCAGACTATGGCTACACCTTC. Residues: CASSPSFSPDYGYTF.

The J gene is TRBJ2-7, the V gene TRBV2; 8 bases are shared with TRBD1. CDR3 length: 11 amino acids. The V gene's germline CDR1 is SNHLY and CDR2 FYNNEI. V lost 5 bases, J lost 12 bases, and 6 bases stayed unmatched. The CDR3 loop reads CASSSRDRRYF. CDR3 nucleotides: TGTGCCAGCAGTAGCCGGGACAGGCGGTACTTC.

The chain couples TRBV7-9 to TRBJ2-1; 7 bases map to TRBD2. This CDR3 has 16 residues. The ends lost 3 bases at V and 5 bases at J; junction bases unmatched: 10. Germline V lookup: CDR1 SEHNR, CDR2 FQNEAQ (reference sequence). DNA of the CDR3: TGTGCCAGCAGCTTCCGCTTGGAGCGGGGAAACAATGAGCAGTTCTTC. Translation gives CASSFRLERGNNEQFF.

The gene calls are TRBV7-9 and TRBJ1-1; no clear D. The germline V gene has CDR1 SEHNR and CDR2 FQNEAQ (reference sequence). The CDR3 totals 13 residues. Trimming took off 3 bases at V and 3 bases at J, with 8 bases between the two ends. In DNA, the CDR3 is TGTGCCAGCAGCTTTCTCCCCGACACTGAAGCTTTCTTT. Its protein is CASSFLPDTEAFF.

This sequence joins TRBV4-1 and TRBJ2-1, with D possibly being TRBD2 (6 bases). CDR1 and CDR2 from the germline V gene are MGHRA and YSYEKL. The CDR3 has 16 residues. V was clipped by 4 bases and J by 0 bases, with 13 bases between them. The CDR3 here is CASSLGSTFSYNEQFF. In nucleotides, the CDR3 is TGCGCCAGCAGCCTCGGGAGTACGTTCTCCTACAATGAGCAGTTCTTC.